These 8 T cell receptor beta chains were sequenced from one sample in a study of blood T cell repertoires in COVID-19. Data came from immunoSEQ multiplex PCR; TCRdb stores just in-frame clones and leaves some out. The repertoire holds roughly 380,000 clones, with roughly 84% as singletons. The specimen was PBMCs or T cells enriched from blood (not recorded which). These receptors originate from a woman in her 30s who had recovered from COVID-19.

The chain links TRBV2 to TRBJ1-1; 8 nucleotides line up with TRBD1. Trimming cost V 6 bases and J 4 bases; bases outside gene matches: 7. From germline, CDR1 is SNHLY and CDR2 FYNNEI. The CDR3 consists of 14 residues. CDR3 nucleotide sequence: TGTGCCAGCAGGGGACAGGAGTTGAGCACTGAAGCTTTCTTT. Its translation: CASRGQELSTEAFF.

The sample holds a few counts of this clone. V and J are TRBV30 and TRBJ1-5; the D is unclear. This CDR3 is built from 14 residues. Trimming took 4 bases from V and 4 from J, leaving 14 bases between them. Germline V lookup: CDR1 GTSNPN, CDR2 SVGIG (reference sequence). CDR3 DNA: TGTGCCTGGAATTACGGTGTCTTTAATCAGCCCCAGCATTTT. Its protein product is CAWNYGVFNQPQHF.

This clone has only a few counts. This chain connects TRBV27 to TRBJ1-2; tentatively, D is TRBD1 (6 bases). Germline values: CDR1 MNHEY, CDR2 SMNVEV (reference sequence). The CDR3 is 15 amino acids. V lost 0 bases, J lost 3 bases, and 11 bases lay in between. CDR3 loop: CASSLSLQGDYGYTF. The CDR3 region has the DNA TGTGCCAGCAGTTTATCCTTACAGGGTGACTATGGCTACACCTTC.

This rearrangement joins TRBV3-1 (or the pseudogene TRBV3-2) to TRBJ2-7; 13 nucleotides agree with TRBD2. The CDR3 loop spans 15 amino acids. With 4 bases clipped from V and 2 bases from J, the junction kept 2 bases outside the gene matches. CDR1 is LGHDT and CDR2 is YNNKEL in the germline V gene (reference sequence). The CDR3 is CASSPTSGRAYEQYF. The CDR3 DNA reads as TGTGCCAGCAGCCCCACTAGCGGGAGGGCCTACGAGCAGTACTTC.

The chain employs TRBV9 and TRBJ1-1, with D perhaps matching TRBD1 (6 bases). Germline V CDR1 and CDR2: SGDLS, YYNGEE. The V and J ends lost 4 bases and 4 bases respectively, with 14 bases between them. The length of the CDR3 is 14 residues. In DNA form, the CDR3 reads TGTGCCAGCAGCCCGCGGGGAGGGGGCACTGAAGCTTTCTTT. Encoded protein: CASSPRGGGTEAFF.

Only a few counts were recorded for this clone. The CDR3 region is CASSGGFKTQYF. In nucleotides, the CDR3 is TGTGCCAGCAGCGGAGGGTTCAAGACGCAGTATTTT. The rearrangement uses TRBV9 and TRBJ2-3, with D possibly being TRBD2 (5 bases). The CDR3 spans 12 residues. Trimming stripped 3 bases from V and 9 bases from J, with 11 bases between. Looked up from germline, CDR1 is SGDLS and CDR2 is YYNGEE.

The chain couples TRBV19 to TRBJ2-7; no clear D gene. V was trimmed by 5 bases and J by 1 base, leaving 15 bases between them. From germline, CDR1 is LNHDA and CDR2 SQIVND (reference sequence). This CDR3 region has 15 residues. CDR3 in amino acids: CASSVSMHSSYEQYF. The CDR3 DNA sequence: TGTGCCAGTAGTGTGAGCATGCACAGTTCCTACGAGCAGTACTTC.

This chain joins TRBV4-2 and TRBJ2-1; possible D gene TRBD2, 7 bases. V was shortened by 4 bases and J by 8 bases, with 12 bases between the two germline ends. The CDR3 runs to 13 residues. The V gene's germline CDR1 is LGHNA and CDR2 YNFKEQ. The CDR3 reads CASSRGGVDEQFF. The CDR3 nucleotides are TGTGCCAGCAGCCGGGGGGGCGTGGATGAGCAGTTCTTC.